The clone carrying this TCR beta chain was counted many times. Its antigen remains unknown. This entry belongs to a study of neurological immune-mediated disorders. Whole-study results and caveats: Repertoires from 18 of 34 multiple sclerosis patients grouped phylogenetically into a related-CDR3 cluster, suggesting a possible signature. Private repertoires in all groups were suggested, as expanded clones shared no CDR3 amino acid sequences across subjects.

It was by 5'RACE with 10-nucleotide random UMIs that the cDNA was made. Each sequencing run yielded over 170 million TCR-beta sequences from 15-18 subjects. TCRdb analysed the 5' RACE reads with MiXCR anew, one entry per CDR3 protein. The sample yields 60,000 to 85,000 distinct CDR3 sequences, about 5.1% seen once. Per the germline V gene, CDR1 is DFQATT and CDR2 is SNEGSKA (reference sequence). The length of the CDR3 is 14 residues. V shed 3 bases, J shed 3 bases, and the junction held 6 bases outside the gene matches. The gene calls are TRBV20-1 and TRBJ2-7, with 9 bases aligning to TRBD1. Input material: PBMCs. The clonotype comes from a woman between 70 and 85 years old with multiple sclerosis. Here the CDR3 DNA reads TGCAGTGCTAGCCTGGGACAGGGAGGCTACGAGCAGTACTTC. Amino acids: CSASLGQGGYEQYF.